These 8 T cell receptor beta chains originate from one sample sequenced in a study of CD4 T cells in relation to SARS-CoV-2 and coronaviruses (dated by TCRdb to the early 2020s). The library was generated by the immunoSEQ multiplex PCR assay. TCRdb provides this immuneACCESS table in a form limited to in-frame rearrangements. Some clones are lacking; in checked studies, under half of them reflect an unresolved V gene, and why the rest are absent is not known. The sample table holds about 22,000 clones, of which 77% were seen once. The ten largest clones add up to about 17% of the sample. Their recognized antigens are unknown. CD4+ T cells from unexposed donors were collected before the COVID-19 pandemic (2011-2018). Following 10 days of culture, the EasySep CD4+ T cell isolation kit was used to isolate CD4+ T cells. The sequencing input was CD4+ T cells from PBMCs, cultured in vitro. These receptors came from a human donor in good health.

The rearrangement links TRBV5-1 to TRBJ2-1; D not certain. Germline V CDR1 and CDR2: SGHRS, YFSETQ. The CDR3 length is 17 residues. V was clipped by 4 bases and J by 1 base, with 18 bases between them. This CDR3 is CASSNTTTRRSYNEQFF. The CDR3 bases are TGCGCCAGCAGCAATACAACGACTCGCCGTTCCTACAATGAGCAGTTCTTC.

The gene calls are TRBV7-9 and TRBJ2-3; 7 bases fit TRBD2. The CDR3 loop spans 16 amino acids. Trimming removed 5 bases from V and 6 bases from J; junction bases left unmatched: 14. Germline V gene lookup returns CDR1 SEHNR and CDR2 FQNEAQ (reference sequence). The CDR3 bases are TGTGCCAGCAGCCGAAGGGACTACCCGGGGGAGGATACGCAGTATTTT. Residues: CASSRRDYPGEDTQYF.

The chain recombines TRBV19 with TRBJ2-7; TRBD1 agrees at 9 bases. CDR3 length equals 13 residues. The germline V gene has CDR1 LNHDA and CDR2 SQIVND (reference sequence). Unmatched junction bases numbered 6, after V lost 4 bases and J lost 8 bases. The CDR3 sequence: CASSTGTGRQQYF. The DNA of the CDR3 is TGTGCCAGTAGTACTGGGACAGGGCGGCAGCAGTACTTC.

V gene TRBV20-1 combines with J gene TRBJ1-2, with D perhaps TRBD1 (5 bases). The CDR3 runs to 14 residues. Germline CDR1 is DFQATT and CDR2 is SNEGSKA (reference sequence). V lost 3 bases, J lost 3 bases, and 14 bases lay in between. The CDR3 protein is CSASFTGGDYGYTF. The CDR3 DNA is TGCAGTGCTAGTTTCACGGGGGGGGACTATGGCTACACCTTC.

This sequence joins TRBV9 and TRBJ2-5; D is unresolved. V was shortened by 2 bases and J by 4 bases, with 6 bases between the two germline ends. The CDR3 contains 12 residues. Per the germline V gene, CDR1 is SGDLS and CDR2 is YYNGEE. In DNA, the CDR3 is TGTGCCAGCAGCGTTTCGGGAGAGACCCAGTACTTC. This codes for CASSVSGETQYF.

V gene TRBV9 combines with J gene TRBJ2-1, with D perhaps TRBD2 (6 bases). Trimming shortened V by 4 bases and J by 0 bases, and 11 bases separated the two germline ends. Germline lookup yields CDR1 SGDLS and CDR2 YYNGEE. This CDR3 region has 15 residues. The CDR3: CASSPRLGSYNEQFF. As DNA, the CDR3 is TGTGCCAGCAGCCCCAGACTAGGCTCCTACAATGAGCAGTTCTTC.

The chain uses TRBV5-6 and TRBJ2-7, with D perhaps matching TRBD1 or TRBD2 (7 bases each). The V gene's germline CDR1 is SGHDT and CDR2 YYEEEE. The CDR3 has 17 residues. Trimming took 1 base from V and 6 from J, leaving 23 bases between them. This CDR3 reads CASSLFSSWGGGLEQYF. The CDR3 DNA reads TGTGCCAGCAGCTTGTTTAGTAGTTGGGGAGGGGGCCTCGAGCAGTACTTC.

The J gene is TRBJ2-3, the V gene TRBV7-7, with a possible D match to TRBD1 (5 bases). Trimming removed 1 base at V and 1 base at J, with 6 bases between. The CDR3 totals 14 residues. Germline V gives CDR1 SSHAT, CDR2 FNYEAQ (reference sequence). The CDR3 DNA is TGTGCCAGCAGCTTAGGACAGCGCACAGATACGCAGTATTTT. Its protein product is CASSLGQRTDTQYF.